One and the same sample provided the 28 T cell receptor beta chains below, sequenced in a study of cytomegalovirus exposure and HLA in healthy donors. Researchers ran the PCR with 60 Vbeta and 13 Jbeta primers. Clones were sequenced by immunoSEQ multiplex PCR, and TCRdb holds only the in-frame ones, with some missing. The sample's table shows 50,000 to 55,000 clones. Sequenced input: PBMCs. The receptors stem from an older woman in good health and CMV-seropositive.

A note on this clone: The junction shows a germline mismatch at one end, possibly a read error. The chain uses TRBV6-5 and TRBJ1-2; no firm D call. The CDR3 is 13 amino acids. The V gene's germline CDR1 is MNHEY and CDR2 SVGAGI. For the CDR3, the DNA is TGTGCCGGCAGCCGCGGAGCTAACTATGGCTACACCTTC. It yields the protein CAGSRGANYGYTF.

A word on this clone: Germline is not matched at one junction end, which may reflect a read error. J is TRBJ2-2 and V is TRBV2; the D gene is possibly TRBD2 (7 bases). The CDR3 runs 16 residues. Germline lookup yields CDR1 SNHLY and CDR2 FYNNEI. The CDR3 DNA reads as TGTGCCAGCAGCCTTAGGACTAGAGGGGGTACCGGGGAGCTGGTTTTT. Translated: CASSLRTRGGTGELVF.

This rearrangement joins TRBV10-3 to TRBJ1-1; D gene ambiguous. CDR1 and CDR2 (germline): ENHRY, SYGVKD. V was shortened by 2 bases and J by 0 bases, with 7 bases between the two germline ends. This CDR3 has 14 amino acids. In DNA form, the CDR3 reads TGTGCCATCAGTGAGCAAAGCATGAACACTGAAGCTTTCTTT. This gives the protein CAISEQSMNTEAFF.

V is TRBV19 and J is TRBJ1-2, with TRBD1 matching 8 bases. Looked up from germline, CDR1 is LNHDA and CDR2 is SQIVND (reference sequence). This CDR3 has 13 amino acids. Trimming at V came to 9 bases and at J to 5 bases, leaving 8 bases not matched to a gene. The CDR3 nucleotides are TGTGCCAGCCGAGGACAGGGAAAATATGGCTACACCTTC. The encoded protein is CASRGQGKYGYTF.

This CDR3 is CASRLGQGNYGYTF. The CDR3, as DNA: TGTGCCAGCAGATTGGGACAGGGGAACTATGGCTACACCTTC. This chain uses TRBV6-5 with TRBJ1-2; TRBD1 agrees at 10 bases. Germline V gene lookup returns CDR1 MNHEY and CDR2 SVGAGI. CDR3 length equals 14 residues. Germline trimming cut 6 bases from V and 2 bases from J; bases unmatched to any gene: 3.

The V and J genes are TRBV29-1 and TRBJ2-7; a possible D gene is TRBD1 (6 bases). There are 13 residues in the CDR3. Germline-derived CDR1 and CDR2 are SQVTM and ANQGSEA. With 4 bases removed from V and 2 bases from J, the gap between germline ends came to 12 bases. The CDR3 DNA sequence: TGCAGCGTTGTGGGACATCCCGCCTACGAGCAGTACTTC. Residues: CSVVGHPAYEQYF.

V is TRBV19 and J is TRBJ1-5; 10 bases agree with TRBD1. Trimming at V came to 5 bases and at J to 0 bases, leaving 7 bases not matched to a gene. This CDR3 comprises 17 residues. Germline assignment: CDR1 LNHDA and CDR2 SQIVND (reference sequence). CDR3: CASSFRQGANSNQPQHF. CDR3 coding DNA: TGTGCCAGTAGTTTCCGACAGGGGGCCAATAGCAATCAGCCCCAGCATTTT.

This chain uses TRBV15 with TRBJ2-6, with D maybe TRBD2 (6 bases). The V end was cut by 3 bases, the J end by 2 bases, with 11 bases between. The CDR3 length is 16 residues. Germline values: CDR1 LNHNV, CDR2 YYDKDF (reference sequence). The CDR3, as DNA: TGTGCCACCAGCAGCGTCCCGGGGGCTGGGGCCAACGTCCTGACTTTC. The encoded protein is CATSSVPGAGANVLTF.

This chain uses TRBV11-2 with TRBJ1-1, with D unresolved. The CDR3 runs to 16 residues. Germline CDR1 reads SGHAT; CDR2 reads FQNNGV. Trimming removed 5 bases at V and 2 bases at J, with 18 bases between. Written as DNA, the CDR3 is TGTGCCAGCAGCGTTCCTTGGCCAGCGGCTAACACTGAAGCTTTCTTT. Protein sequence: CASSVPWPAANTEAFF.

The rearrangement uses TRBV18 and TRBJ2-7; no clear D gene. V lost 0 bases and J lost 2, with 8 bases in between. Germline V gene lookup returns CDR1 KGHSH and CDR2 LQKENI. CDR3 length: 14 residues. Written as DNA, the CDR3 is TGTGCCAGCTCACCACCGGCACAGACCTACGAGCAGTACTTC. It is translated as CASSPPAQTYEQYF.

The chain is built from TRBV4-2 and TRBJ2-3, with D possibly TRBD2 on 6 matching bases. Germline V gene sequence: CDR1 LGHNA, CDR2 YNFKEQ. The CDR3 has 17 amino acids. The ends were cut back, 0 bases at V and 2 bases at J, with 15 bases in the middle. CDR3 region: CASSQDPGTATTDTQYF. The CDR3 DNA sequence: TGTGCCAGCAGCCAAGATCCCGGGACTGCGACCACAGATACGCAGTATTTT.

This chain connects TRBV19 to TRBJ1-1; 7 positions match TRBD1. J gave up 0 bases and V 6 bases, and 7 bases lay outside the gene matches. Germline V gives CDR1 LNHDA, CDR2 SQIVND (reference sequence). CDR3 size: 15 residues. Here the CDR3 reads CASRIRDRLNTEAFF. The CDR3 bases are TGTGCCAGTAGAATTAGGGACAGACTGAACACTGAAGCTTTCTTT.

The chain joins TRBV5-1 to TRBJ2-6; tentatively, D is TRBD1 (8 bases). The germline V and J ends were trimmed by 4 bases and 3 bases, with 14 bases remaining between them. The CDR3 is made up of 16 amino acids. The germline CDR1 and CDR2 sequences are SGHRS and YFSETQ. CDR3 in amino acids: CASSATGGGGANVLTF. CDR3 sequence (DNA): TGCGCCAGCAGCGCAACAGGGGGGGGTGGGGCCAACGTCCTGACTTTC.

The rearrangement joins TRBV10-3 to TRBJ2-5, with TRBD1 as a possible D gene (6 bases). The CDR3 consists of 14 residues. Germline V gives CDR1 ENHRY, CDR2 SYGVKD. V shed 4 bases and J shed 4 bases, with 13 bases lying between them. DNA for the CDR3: TGTGCCATCAGTGGCGGCCGAGGGGGAGAGACCCAGTACTTC. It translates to CAISGGRGGETQYF.

The CDR3 loop reads CASSYDRIGELQHF. The CDR3 coding sequence is TGTGCCAGCAGTTACGATCGAATCGGGGAGCTCCAGCATTTT. J is TRBJ1-5 and V is TRBV6-6; D unresolved. This CDR3 spans 14 amino acids. V dropped 2 bases and J dropped 12 bases, with 17 bases sitting between them. Germline V gives CDR1 MNHNY, CDR2 SVGAGI (reference sequence).

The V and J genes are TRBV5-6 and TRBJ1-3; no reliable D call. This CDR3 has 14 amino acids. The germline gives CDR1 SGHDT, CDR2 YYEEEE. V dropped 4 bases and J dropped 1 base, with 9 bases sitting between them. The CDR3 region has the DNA TGTGCCAGCAGCGGAGAAATGTCTGGAAACACCATATATTTT. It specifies CASSGEMSGNTIYF.

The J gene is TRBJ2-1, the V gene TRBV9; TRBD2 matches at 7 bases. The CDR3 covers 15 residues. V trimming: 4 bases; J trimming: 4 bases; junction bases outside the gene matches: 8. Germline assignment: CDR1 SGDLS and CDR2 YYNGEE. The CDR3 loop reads CASSITGTTYNEQFF. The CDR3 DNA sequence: TGTGCCAGCAGCATTACCGGGACTACATACAATGAGCAGTTCTTC.

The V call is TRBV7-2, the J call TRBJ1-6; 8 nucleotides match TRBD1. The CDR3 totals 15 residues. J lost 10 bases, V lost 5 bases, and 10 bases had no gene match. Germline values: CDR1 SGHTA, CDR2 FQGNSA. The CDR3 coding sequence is TGTGCCAGCAGCAAGAGCCCAGGGGGCGAGTCACCCCTCCACTTT. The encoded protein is CASSKSPGGESPLHF.

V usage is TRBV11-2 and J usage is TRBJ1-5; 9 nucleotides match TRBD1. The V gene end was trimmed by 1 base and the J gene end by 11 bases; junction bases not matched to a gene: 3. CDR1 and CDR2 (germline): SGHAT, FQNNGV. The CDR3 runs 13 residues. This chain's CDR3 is CASSLGTGVSQHF. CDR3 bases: TGTGCCAGCAGCTTAGGGACAGGGGTTTCCCAGCATTTT.

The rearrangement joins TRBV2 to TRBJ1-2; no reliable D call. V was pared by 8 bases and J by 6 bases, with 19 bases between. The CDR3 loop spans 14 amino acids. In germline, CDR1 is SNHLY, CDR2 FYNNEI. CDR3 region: CASSRPRYGDGYTF. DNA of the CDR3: TGTGCCAGCTCACGTCCGAGATACGGGGATGGCTACACCTTC. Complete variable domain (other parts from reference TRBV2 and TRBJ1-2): EPEVTQTPSHQVTQMGQEVILRCVPISNHLYFYWYRQILGQKVEFLVSFYNNEISEKSEIFDDQFSVERPDGSNFTLKIRSTKLEDSAMYFCASSRPRYGDGYTFGSGTRLTVV.

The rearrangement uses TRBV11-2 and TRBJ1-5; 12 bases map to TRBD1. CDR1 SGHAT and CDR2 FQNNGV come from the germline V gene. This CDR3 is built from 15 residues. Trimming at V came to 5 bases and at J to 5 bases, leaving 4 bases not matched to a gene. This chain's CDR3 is CASSQGTGGDQPQHF. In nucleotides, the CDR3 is TGTGCCAGCAGCCAGGGGACAGGGGGCGATCAGCCCCAGCATTTT.

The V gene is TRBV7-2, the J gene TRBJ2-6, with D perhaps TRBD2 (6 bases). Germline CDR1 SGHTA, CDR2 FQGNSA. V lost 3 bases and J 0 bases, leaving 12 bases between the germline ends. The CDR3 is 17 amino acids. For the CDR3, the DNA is TGTGCCAGCAGCTTGATGGGACTGAGCTCTGGGGCCAACGTCCTGACTTTC. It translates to CASSLMGLSSGANVLTF.

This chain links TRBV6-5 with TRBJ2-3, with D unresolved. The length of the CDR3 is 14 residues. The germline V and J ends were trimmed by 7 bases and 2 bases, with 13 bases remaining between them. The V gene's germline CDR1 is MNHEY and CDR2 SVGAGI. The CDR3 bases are TGTGCCAGCACTCTATCCCTCACCACAGATACGCAGTATTTT. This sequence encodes CASTLSLTTDTQYF.

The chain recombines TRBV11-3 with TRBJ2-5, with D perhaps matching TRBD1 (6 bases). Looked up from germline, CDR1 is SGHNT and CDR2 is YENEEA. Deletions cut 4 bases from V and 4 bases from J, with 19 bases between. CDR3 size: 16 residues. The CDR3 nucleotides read TGTGCCAGCAGCTCCCAGGACAGTCCCGGTACAGAGACCCAGTACTTC. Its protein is CASSSQDSPGTETQYF.

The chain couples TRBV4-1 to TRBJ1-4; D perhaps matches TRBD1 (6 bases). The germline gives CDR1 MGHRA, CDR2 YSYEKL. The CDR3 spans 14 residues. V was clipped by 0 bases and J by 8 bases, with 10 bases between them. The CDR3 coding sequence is TGCGCCAGCAGCCAAGAGGGGGCGAAGGAAAAACTGTTTTTT. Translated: CASSQEGAKEKLFF.

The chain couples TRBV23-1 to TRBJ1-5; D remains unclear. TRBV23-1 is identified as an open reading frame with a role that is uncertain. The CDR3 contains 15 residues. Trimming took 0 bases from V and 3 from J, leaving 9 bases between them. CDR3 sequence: CASSQSGRDNQPQHF. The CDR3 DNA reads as TGCGCCAGCAGTCAATCGGGGAGGGACAATCAGCCCCAGCATTTT.

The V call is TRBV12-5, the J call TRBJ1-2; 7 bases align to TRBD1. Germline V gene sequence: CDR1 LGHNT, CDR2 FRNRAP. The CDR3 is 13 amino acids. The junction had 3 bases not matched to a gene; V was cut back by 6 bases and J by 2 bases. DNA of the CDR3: TGTGCTAGTGGCCTGGGACAGAACTATGGCTACACCTTC. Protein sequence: CASGLGQNYGYTF.

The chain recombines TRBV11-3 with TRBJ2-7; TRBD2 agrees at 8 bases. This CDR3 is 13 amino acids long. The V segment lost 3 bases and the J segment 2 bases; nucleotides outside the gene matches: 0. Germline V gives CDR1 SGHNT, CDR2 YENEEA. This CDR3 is CASSFGGAYEQYF. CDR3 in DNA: TGTGCCAGCAGCTTCGGGGGGGCCTACGAGCAGTACTTC.